This TCR beta chain stems from a study of T cells after yellow fever vaccination (dated by TCRdb to about 2019). With respect to the entire study: The SMART-Seq v4 Ultra Low Input RNA kit was used to prepare libraries from fractions with low cell numbers. Bulk TCR alpha and beta repertoires were sequenced longitudinally to track T-cell clones before and after primary and booster YFV17D yellow fever vaccination. Two healthy male donors, one aged 18 to 30 and one aged 30 to 40 years, were included in the cohort. Blood samples were taken at several timepoints before and after primary and secondary immunization, and bulk PBMC replicates and cell subsets were isolated. Here is what the overall study found, with its caveats: Compared with the primary T-cell response, the secondary T-cell response was weaker but faster, peaking on day 5 rather than day 15. Most clones expanded after primary vaccination (around 96% of CD4 and 88% of CD8) were re-detected after the booster, suggesting that broad memory maintenance occurred. Because the study included only a couple of donors, the extent to which the findings can be generalized is limited. Because abundant contaminating clonotypes from the bulk population could be contained in FACS-sorted repertoires, computational filtering was required. A small share of clonotypes was detected in both CD4 and CD8 compartments, with the overlap likely arising from convergent recombination.

Turning to this clonotype: What antigen it recognizes has not been identified. One base away there is no much larger clone; base qualities are not given.

Per the publication, the treatment or condition label means: live attenuated yellow fever vaccine strain. At each blood-draw timepoint, two biological replicates of bulk PBMCs were obtained. PBMCs were isolated from peripheral blood using a standard Ficoll-Paque protocol. TriZol was used to extract RNA from bulk PBMCs, from CD4 and CD8 fractions, and from dextramer-positive and dextramer-negative fractions. TCR cDNA was synthesized by 5'RACE template switching, through which a universal primer site and unique molecular identifiers were introduced. Priming for cDNA synthesis came from both the TCR alpha and TCR beta constant segments. Libraries were amplified in two PCR steps, with sample barcodes and sequencing adapters added in the second step. Sequencing of the libraries was done on either Illumina HiSeq 2500 (2x100 bp) or NovaSeq (2x150 bp). Concerning the study's data processing: Demultiplexing of reads and collapsing into UMI consensus sequences were performed with MIGEC, and V(D)J alignment was carried out with MiXCR. Vaccine-responding clonotypes were defined with edgeR using replicate PBMC samples, requiring FDR below 0.01 and a log2 fold change above 5 up to day 15. Bulk clonotypes were assigned CD4 or CD8 identity according to which sequenced CD4 or CD8 repertoire held them at higher abundance. The public reads were run again by TCRdb, first through fastp at Q25 and then through MiXCR, and only productive beta chains were kept. Rows are combined by CDR3 protein, so each entry shows the most common genes and DNA. Here the V and J calls rest on TCRdb's processing, not on the authors' analysis. Counted in this sample were 510,000 or so distinct CDR3 sequences; 15% to 20% of them appeared once. The ten largest clones take up more than 13% of the sample.

Reading from cysteine to phenylalanine, the CDR3 counts 15 amino acids. Here the CDR3 DNA is all that survives: 45 bases in frame from base 1. The V and J ends are trimmed by 5 bases and 9 bases, leaving 20 bases between them. CDR1 and CDR2 are drawn from the germline V gene: LGHNA, YSLEER. The sequencing here drew on PBMCs, taken 15 days after the yellow fever booster vaccination. This TCR was recovered from a man aged 30 to 45 who received the YFV17D yellow fever vaccine. This chain joins TRBV4-3 to TRBJ2-1; a tentative D match to TRBD2 spans 5 bases. CDR3 loop: CASSFRGNFGGEQFF. The DNA sequence is as follows: TGCGCCAGCAGCTTCAGAGGGAACTTTGGTGGTGAGCAGTTCTTC.